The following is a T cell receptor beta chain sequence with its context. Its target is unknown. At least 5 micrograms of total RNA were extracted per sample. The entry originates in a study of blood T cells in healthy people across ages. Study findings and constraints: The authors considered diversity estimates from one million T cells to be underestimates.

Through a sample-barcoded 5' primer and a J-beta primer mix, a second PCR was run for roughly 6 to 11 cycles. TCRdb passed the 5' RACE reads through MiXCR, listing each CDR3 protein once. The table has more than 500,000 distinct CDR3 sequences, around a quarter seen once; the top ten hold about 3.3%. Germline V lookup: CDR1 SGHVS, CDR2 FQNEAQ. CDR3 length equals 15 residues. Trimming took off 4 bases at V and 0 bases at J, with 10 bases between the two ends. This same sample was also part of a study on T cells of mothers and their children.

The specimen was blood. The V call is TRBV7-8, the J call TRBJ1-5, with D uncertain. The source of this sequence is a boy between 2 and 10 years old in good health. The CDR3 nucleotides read TGTGCCAGCAGCTCCGACGAGACTAGCAATCAGCCCCAGCATTTT. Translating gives CASSSDETSNQPQHF.